This T cell receptor beta chain was captured in a study of blood T cells in healthy people across ages. Notes on the study in general: Older individuals had lower TCR beta diversity per million T cells (the decline was roughly linear).

For this clonotype: Its antigen is as yet unknown.

V was shortened by 0 bases and J by 3 bases, with 12 bases between the two germline ends. Germline lookup yields CDR1 LGHNA and CDR2 YNFKEQ. The CDR3 runs to 15 residues. A second PCR, run for about 6 to 12 cycles, used a sample-barcoded 5' primer plus a J-beta primer mix. MiXCR, run by TCRdb on the 5' RACE reads, gives a single entry per CDR3 protein. The sample holds fewer than 1.5 million distinct CDR3 sequences; about 40% are singletons and the top ten take 6.5% to 10%. This clonotype was sampled from a woman in her late teens or twenties in good health. This chain connects TRBV4-2 to TRBJ2-7; unclear D gene. Sequenced sample: blood. CDR3 coding DNA: TGTGCCAGCAGCCAAGACAGTACGGTTAACTACGAGCAGTACTTC. Protein sequence: CASSQDSTVNYEQYF.